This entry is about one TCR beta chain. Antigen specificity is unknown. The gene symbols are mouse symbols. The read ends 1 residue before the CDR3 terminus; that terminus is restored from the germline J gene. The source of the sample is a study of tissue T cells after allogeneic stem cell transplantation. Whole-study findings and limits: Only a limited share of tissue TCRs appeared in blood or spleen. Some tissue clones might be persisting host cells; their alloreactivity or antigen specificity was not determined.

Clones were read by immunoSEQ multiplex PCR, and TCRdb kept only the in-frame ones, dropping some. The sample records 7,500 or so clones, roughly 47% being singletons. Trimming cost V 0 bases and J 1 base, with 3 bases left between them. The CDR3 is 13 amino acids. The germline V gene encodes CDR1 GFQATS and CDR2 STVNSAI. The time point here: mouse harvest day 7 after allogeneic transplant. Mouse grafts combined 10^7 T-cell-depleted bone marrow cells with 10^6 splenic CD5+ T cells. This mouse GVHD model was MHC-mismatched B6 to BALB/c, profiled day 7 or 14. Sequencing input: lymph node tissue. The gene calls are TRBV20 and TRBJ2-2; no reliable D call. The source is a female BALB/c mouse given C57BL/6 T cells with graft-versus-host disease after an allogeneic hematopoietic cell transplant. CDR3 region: CGARDRNTGQLYF. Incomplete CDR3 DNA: TGTGGTGCTAGGGACAGAAACACCGGGCAGCTCTAC.